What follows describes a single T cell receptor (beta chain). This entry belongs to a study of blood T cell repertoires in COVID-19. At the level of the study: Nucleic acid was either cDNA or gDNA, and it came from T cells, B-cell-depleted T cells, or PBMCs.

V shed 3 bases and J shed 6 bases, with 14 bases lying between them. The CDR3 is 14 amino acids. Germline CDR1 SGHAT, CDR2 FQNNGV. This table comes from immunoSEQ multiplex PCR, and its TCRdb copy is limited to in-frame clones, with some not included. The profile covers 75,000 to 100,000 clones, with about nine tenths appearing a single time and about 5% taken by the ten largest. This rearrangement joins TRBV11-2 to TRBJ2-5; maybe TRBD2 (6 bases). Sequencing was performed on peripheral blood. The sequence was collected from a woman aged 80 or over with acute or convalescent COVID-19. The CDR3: CASSFSGAPKTQYF. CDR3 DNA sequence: TGTGCCAGCAGCTTCTCGGGAGCCCCGAAGACCCAGTACTTC.